The T cell receptor (beta chain) under discussion was sequenced for a study of blood T cell repertoires in COVID-19. The wider study: Samples came from the United States, Italy and Spain, spanning acute and convalescent COVID-19.

The repertoire was sequenced with immunoSEQ multiplex PCR; TCRdb's copy has only in-frame clones and lacks some. The sample consists of around 140,000 clones, around 87% of them appearing once. V lost 5 bases, J lost 3 bases, and 10 bases lay in between. Germline V lookup: CDR1 SGHAT, CDR2 FQDESV (reference sequence). The CDR3 runs to 13 residues. This sequence was found in a man aged 45-60 years with active COVID-19. Sequenced sample: peripheral blood. The chain recombines TRBV11-1 with TRBJ1-2; D not resolved. The CDR3 sequence is CASSPRVDYGYTF. As DNA, the CDR3 is TGTGCCAGCAGCCCCCGGGTCGACTATGGCTACACCTTC.